This T cell receptor (beta chain) comes out of a study of early T cells in non-severe SARS-CoV-2 infection. About the research overall: Bulk RNA taken from unsorted whole blood was sequenced, leaving chains unpaired.

The sample holds many counts of this clonotype. TCRdb independently ran MiXCR on the 5' RACE reads; one entry per CDR3 protein. The profile shows around 30,000 distinct CDR3 sequences, roughly 6% of them singletons. The TCR sequence derives from an adult who was a healthcare worker with PCR-confirmed SARS-CoV-2 infection or an uninfected control (not recorded which). Sequenced: whole blood.

CDR3 in amino acids: CSAPGLADSYNEQFF. In DNA, the CDR3 is TGCAGTGCTCCCGGACTAGCGGACTCCTACAATGAGCAGTTCTTC. The rearrangement joins TRBV20-1 to TRBJ2-1, with 10 positions matching TRBD2. Trimming cost V 5 bases and J 0 bases; bases outside gene matches: 4. There are 15 residues in the CDR3. Germline lookup yields CDR1 DFQATT and CDR2 SNEGSKA (reference sequence).